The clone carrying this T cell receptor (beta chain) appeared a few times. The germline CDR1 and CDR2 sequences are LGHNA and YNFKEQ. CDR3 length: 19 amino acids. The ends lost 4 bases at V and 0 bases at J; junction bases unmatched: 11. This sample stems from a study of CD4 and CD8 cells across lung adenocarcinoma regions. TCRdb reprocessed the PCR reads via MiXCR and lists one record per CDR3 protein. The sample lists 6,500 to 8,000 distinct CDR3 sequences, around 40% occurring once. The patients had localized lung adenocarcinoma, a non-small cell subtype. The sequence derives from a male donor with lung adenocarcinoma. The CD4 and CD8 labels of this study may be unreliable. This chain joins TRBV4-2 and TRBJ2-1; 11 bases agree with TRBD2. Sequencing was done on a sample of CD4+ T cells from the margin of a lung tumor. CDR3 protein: CASSPIAGTSGSSYNEQFF. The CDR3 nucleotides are TGTGCCAGCAGCCCGATCGCCGGGACTAGCGGAAGCTCCTACAATGAGCAGTTCTTC.